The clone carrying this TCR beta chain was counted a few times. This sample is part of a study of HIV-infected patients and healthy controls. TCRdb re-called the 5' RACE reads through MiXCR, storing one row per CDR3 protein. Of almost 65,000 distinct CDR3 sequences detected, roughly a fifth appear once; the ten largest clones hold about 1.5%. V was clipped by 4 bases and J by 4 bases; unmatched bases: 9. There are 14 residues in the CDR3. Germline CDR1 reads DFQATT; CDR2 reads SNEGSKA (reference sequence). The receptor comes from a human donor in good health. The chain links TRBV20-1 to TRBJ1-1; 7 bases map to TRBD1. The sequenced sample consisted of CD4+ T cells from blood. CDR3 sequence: CSAKTGLGITEAFF. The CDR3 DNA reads TGCAGTGCTAAGACAGGGCTGGGGATCACTGAAGCTTTCTTT.